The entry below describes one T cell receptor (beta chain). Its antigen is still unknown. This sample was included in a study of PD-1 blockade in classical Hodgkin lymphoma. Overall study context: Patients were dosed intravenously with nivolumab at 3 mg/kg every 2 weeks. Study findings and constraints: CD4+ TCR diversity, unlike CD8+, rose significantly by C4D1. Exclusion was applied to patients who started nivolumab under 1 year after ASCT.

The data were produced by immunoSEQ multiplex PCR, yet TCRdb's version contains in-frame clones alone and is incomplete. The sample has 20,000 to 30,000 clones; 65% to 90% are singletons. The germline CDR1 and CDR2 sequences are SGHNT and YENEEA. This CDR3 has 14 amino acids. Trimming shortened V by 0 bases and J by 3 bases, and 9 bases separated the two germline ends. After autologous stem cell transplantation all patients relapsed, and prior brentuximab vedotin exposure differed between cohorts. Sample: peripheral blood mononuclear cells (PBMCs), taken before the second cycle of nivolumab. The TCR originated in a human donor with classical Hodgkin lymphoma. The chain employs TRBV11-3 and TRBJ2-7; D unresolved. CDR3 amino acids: CASSLEDQFYEQYF. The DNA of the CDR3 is TGTGCCAGCAGCTTAGAGGATCAGTTCTACGAGCAGTACTTC.